A single sample gave rise to the 26 T cell receptor beta chains below, sequenced in a study of CD4 T cells in relation to SARS-CoV-2 and coronaviruses. CD4+ T cells from unexposed donors were obtained before the COVID-19 pandemic (2011-2018). The assay was immunoSEQ multiplex PCR, and TCRdb's table has in-frame clones only and misses some. Of about 65,000 clones listed, about 87% were seen once; the top ten hold 1.6%. Sample: memory CD4+ T cells from PBMCs. The receptors come from a human donor in good health.

The count of this clone is one. The chain joins TRBV10-3 to TRBJ2-5; D possibly corresponds to TRBD1 (6 bases). The germline V and J ends were trimmed by 3 bases and 1 base, with 9 bases remaining between them. Germline lookup yields CDR1 ENHRY and CDR2 SYGVKD. This CDR3 comprises 14 residues. CDR3 in DNA: TGTGCCATCAGTGAAAACAGGGTCCAAGAGACCCAGTACTTC. Translated, it gives CAISENRVQETQYF.

The rearrangement joins TRBV10-2 to TRBJ2-5, with 7 bases aligning to TRBD1. Germline V gene data show CDR1 as WSHSY and CDR2 as SAAADI. The ends lost 0 bases at V and 5 bases at J; junction bases unmatched: 6. The CDR3 spans 15 residues. The CDR3 spells CASSESRGGGETQYF. The DNA of the CDR3 is TGCGCCAGCAGTGAGTCGCGAGGGGGCGGGGAGACCCAGTACTTC.

This sequence joins TRBV7-3 and TRBJ2-6, with D possibly TRBD2 on 6 matching bases. Trimming took off 4 bases at V and 1 base at J, with 14 bases between the two ends. CDR3 length: 17 amino acids. Germline values: CDR1 SGHTA, CDR2 FQGTGA. The CDR3 here is CASSSQGGRSGANVLTF. DNA of the CDR3: TGTGCCAGCAGCTCCCAGGGAGGCAGGTCTGGGGCCAACGTCCTGACTTTC.

The chain employs TRBV28 and TRBJ2-1; TRBD2 matches at 12 bases. The trim removed 6 bases at V and 7 bases at J, leaving 7 bases unmatched. From germline, CDR1 is MDHEN and CDR2 SYDVKM. This CDR3 region has 15 residues. CDR3 coding DNA: TGTGCCAGCAGCCCTAGCGGGAGGGCCGGGAATGAGCAGTTCTTC. Protein sequence: CASSPSGRAGNEQFF.

V is TRBV30 and J is TRBJ1-3; D is unclear. V was clipped by 4 bases and J by 0 bases, with 19 bases between them. The germline V gene encodes CDR1 GTSNPN and CDR2 SVGIG (reference sequence). The CDR3 totals 17 residues. The CDR3 DNA follows: TGTGCCTGGACCACCGGGCAGAAAACCTTCTCTGGAAACACCATATATTTT. Encoded protein: CAWTTGQKTFSGNTIYF.

The chain couples TRBV18 to TRBJ2-2; 9 bases are a match to TRBD1. Germline lookup yields CDR1 KGHSH and CDR2 LQKENI. This CDR3 contains 15 residues. The V gene end was trimmed by 4 bases and the J gene end by 3 bases; junction bases not matched to a gene: 3. CDR3 in amino acids: CASSLRQGDTGELFF. The DNA for the CDR3 is TGTGCCAGCTCACTCCGACAGGGGGACACCGGGGAGCTGTTTTTT. Filled out from reference TRBV18 and TRBJ2-2, the complete variable domain reads NAGVMQNPRHLVRRRGQEARLRCSPMKGHSHVYWYRQLPEEGLKFMVYLQKENIIDESGMPKERFSAEFPKEGPSILRIQQVVRGDSAAYFCASSLRQGDTGELFFGEGSRLTVL.

The V gene is TRBV20-1, the J gene TRBJ1-1, with D unclear. The CDR3 length is 11 residues. CDR1 DFQATT and CDR2 SNEGSKA come from the germline V gene (reference sequence). Trimming stripped 5 bases from V and 10 bases from J, with 14 bases between. CDR3 loop: CSAPRTDRAFF. In DNA, the CDR3 is TGCAGTGCTCCTCGGACCGATAGAGCTTTCTTT.

The CDR3 loop reads CASSELSGANVLTF. CDR3 nucleotide sequence: TGCGCCAGCTCCGAGCTCTCTGGGGCCAACGTCCTGACTTTC. The chain recombines TRBV5-1 with TRBJ2-6; D remains unclear. Trimming took off 7 bases at V and 0 bases at J, with 8 bases between the two ends. Germline loops: CDR1 SGHRS, CDR2 YFSETQ. The CDR3 runs 14 residues. Based on the CDR3 plus reference TRBV5-1 and TRBJ2-6, the full variable domain is KAGVTQTPRYLIKTRGQQVTLSCSPISGHRSVSWYQQTPGQGLQFLFEYFSETQRNKGNFPGRFSGRQFSNSRSEMNVSTLELGDSALYLCASSELSGANVLTFGAGSRLTVL.

The chain carries TRBV7-3 and TRBJ2-5; D possibly corresponds to TRBD2 (5 bases). The V and J ends lost 5 bases and 5 bases respectively, with 18 bases between them. CDR1 and CDR2 (germline): SGHTA, FQGTGA. The CDR3 spans 15 residues. The chain's CDR3 is CASSRSGILGETQYF. The DNA of the CDR3 is TGTGCCAGCAGCCGGTCCGGGATCCTGGGTGAGACCCAGTACTTC.

The chain joins TRBV10-3 to TRBJ2-7; 7 bases fit TRBD1. The germline V gene has CDR1 ENHRY and CDR2 SYGVKD. Germline trimming cut 10 bases from V and 3 bases from J; bases unmatched to any gene: 9. This CDR3 has 13 amino acids. CDR3 sequence: CASTSGGIYEQYF. In nucleotides, the CDR3 is TGTGCCAGCACCTCAGGGGGTATCTACGAGCAGTACTTC.

The V and J genes are TRBV24-1 and TRBJ1-2; TRBD1 is a possible D gene (5 bases). The CDR3 runs 16 residues. V lost 3 bases and J 8 bases, leaving 21 bases between the germline ends. Germline V lookup: CDR1 KGHDR, CDR2 SFDVKD. CDR3 DNA: TGTGCCACCAGTGATCCGTCGGTGGAGGGGACCGGAGGCTACACCTTC. Translated: CATSDPSVEGTGGYTF.

The chain is built from TRBV13 and TRBJ2-1; D uncertain. CDR1 and CDR2 (germline): PRHDT, FYEKMQ (reference sequence). Trimming cost V 3 bases and J 0 bases, with 9 bases left between them. The CDR3 runs 15 residues. The CDR3 spells CASSFRWSSYNEQFF. For the CDR3, the DNA is TGTGCCAGCAGCTTTCGGTGGAGCTCCTACAATGAGCAGTTCTTC. Together with reference TRBV13 and TRBJ2-1, the CDR3 gives the full variable domain: AAGVIQSPRHLIKEKRETATLKCYPIPRHDTVYWYQQGPGQDPQFLISFYEKMQSDKGSIPDRFSAQQFSDYHSELNMSSLELGDSALYFCASSFRWSSYNEQFFGPGTRLTVL.

This chain links TRBV3-1 (or the pseudogene TRBV3-2) with TRBJ1-1, with D maybe TRBD1 (5 bases). The length of the CDR3 is 14 residues. Per germline, CDR1 LGHDT and CDR2 YNNKEL (reference sequence). Trimming pared 10 bases from V and 3 bases from J, leaving 18 bases between. The CDR3, as DNA: TGTGCCAACAAATACTTGGGACCTGACACTGAAGCTTTCTTT. Translated: CANKYLGPDTEAFF.

The rearrangement joins TRBV2 to TRBJ1-4; TRBD1 might be the D (5 bases). Trimming cost V 4 bases and J 5 bases, with 11 bases left between them. This CDR3 region has 14 residues. Germline assignment: CDR1 SNHLY and CDR2 FYNNEI. The CDR3 reads CASSGAAGNEKLFF. The CDR3 DNA sequence: TGTGCCAGCAGTGGGGCGGCAGGGAATGAAAAACTGTTTTTT.

The gene calls are TRBV5-4 and TRBJ2-1; tentative D call: TRBD2 (5 bases). This CDR3 is built from 14 residues. In germline, CDR1 is SGHNT, CDR2 YYREEE (reference sequence). The V end was cut by 7 bases, the J end by 5 bases, with 16 bases between. Here the CDR3 reads CASASASIDNEQFF. CDR3 in DNA: TGTGCCAGCGCATCGGCTAGCATCGACAATGAGCAGTTCTTC.

The genes are TRBV18 and TRBJ2-3, with D possibly being TRBD2 (5 bases). Germline CDR1 is KGHSH and CDR2 is LQKENI. The ends were cut back, 1 base at V and 3 bases at J, with 8 bases in the middle. CDR3 size: 14 residues. CDR3 loop: CASSPLGSTDTQYF. The CDR3 DNA follows: TGTGCCAGCTCACCACTGGGGAGTACAGATACGCAGTATTTT.

The genes are TRBV5-6 and TRBJ2-7; the D is unclear. Germline CDR1 SGHDT, CDR2 YYEEEE. With 4 bases removed from V and 4 bases from J, the gap between germline ends came to 12 bases. The CDR3 contains 13 residues. This chain's CDR3 is CASSLPRFYEQYF. The CDR3 region has the DNA TGTGCCAGCAGCCTGCCTAGATTTTACGAGCAGTACTTC.

V gene TRBV30 combines with J gene TRBJ1-1, with TRBD1 matching over 8 bases. V was clipped by 2 bases and J by 10 bases; unmatched bases: 9. This CDR3 spans 13 amino acids. CDR1 and CDR2 (germline): GTSNPN, SVGIG (reference sequence). The CDR3 spells CAWSMGQGAVAFF. The DNA for the CDR3 is TGTGCCTGGAGTATGGGGCAGGGGGCGGTAGCTTTCTTT.

This clone was seen just once. The chain employs TRBV5-1 and TRBJ2-7; maybe TRBD2 (6 bases). V was trimmed by 4 bases and J by 6 bases, leaving 14 bases between them. Germline loops: CDR1 SGHRS, CDR2 YFSETQ. The CDR3 runs to 13 residues. CDR3 in DNA: TGCGCCAGCAGCCGGTCTTGGGACTCCGAGCAGTACTTC. Its protein is CASSRSWDSEQYF.

The chain is built from TRBV6-6 and TRBJ2-5; 7 bases match TRBD2. The CDR3 runs 14 residues. Trimming cost V 7 bases and J 4 bases; bases outside gene matches: 9. The V gene's germline CDR1 is MNHNY and CDR2 SVGAGI (reference sequence). The CDR3 reads CASTKGWGGETQYF. The CDR3 bases are TGTGCCAGCACCAAAGGTTGGGGGGGAGAGACCCAGTACTTC.

CDR3 in amino acids: CASSVSGRARGEQFF. As DNA, the CDR3 is TGTGCCAGCAGCGTCAGCGGGAGGGCCAGGGGTGAGCAGTTCTTC. The J gene is TRBJ2-1, the V gene TRBV11-2; 10 nucleotides line up with TRBD2. V gave up 5 bases and J gave up 9 bases; unmatched junction bases: 10. Germline loops: CDR1 SGHAT, CDR2 FQNNGV. The CDR3 spans 15 residues.

The rearrangement links TRBV7-8 to TRBJ2-7; the D is unclear. Per the germline V gene, CDR1 is SGHVS and CDR2 is FQNEAQ. Trimming removed 4 bases from V and 5 bases from J, with 15 bases in between. This CDR3 is 14 amino acids long. CDR3 sequence reads: CASSSPRRFHEQYF. The CDR3 DNA is TGTGCCAGCAGCTCCCCGCGCCGGTTCCACGAGCAGTACTTC. The whole variable domain, filled in from reference TRBV7-8 and TRBJ2-7, reads GAGVSQSPRYKVAKRGQDVALRCDPISGHVSLFWYQQALGQGPEFLTYFQNEAQLDKSGLPSDRFFAERPEGSVSTLKIQRTQQEDSAVYLCASSSPRRFHEQYFGPGTRLTVT.

This clone appeared a few times. The chain combines TRBV4-1 with TRBJ2-3; 13 bases match TRBD2. The CDR3 is made up of 16 amino acids. Germline loops: CDR1 MGHRA, CDR2 YSYEKL. Trimming cost V 4 bases and J 0 bases; bases outside gene matches: 1. In DNA, the CDR3 is TGCGCCAGCAGCCTGACTAGCGGGGGGAGCACAGATACGCAGTATTTT. Its translation is CASSLTSGGSTDTQYF.

This chain connects TRBV18 to TRBJ2-5; either TRBD1 or TRBD2 may fit D (5 bases each). Germline assignment: CDR1 KGHSH and CDR2 LQKENI. Trimming cost V 2 bases and J 1 base, with 5 bases left between them. The length of the CDR3 is 13 residues. The CDR3 spells CASSPGTQETQYF. CDR3 DNA sequence: TGTGCCAGCTCACCAGGGACCCAAGAGACCCAGTACTTC.

The V call is TRBV28, the J call TRBJ2-7, with 9 bases fitting TRBD1. The J segment lost 2 bases and the V segment lost 3 bases, leaving 5 bases of the junction unmatched. The germline gives CDR1 MDHEN, CDR2 SYDVKM. The CDR3 is made up of 15 amino acids. CDR3 residues: CASSFLDRGAYEQYF. The CDR3 DNA reads as TGTGCCAGCAGTTTTTTAGACAGGGGGGCCTACGAGCAGTACTTC.

The V gene is TRBV4-2, the J gene TRBJ2-7; D possibly corresponds to TRBD2 (6 bases). This CDR3 region has 14 residues. V was clipped by 0 bases and J by 7 bases, with 13 bases between them. Germline V gene lookup returns CDR1 LGHNA and CDR2 YNFKEQ. The CDR3 is CASSQDPGGEEQYF. The CDR3 nucleotides read TGTGCCAGCAGCCAAGATCCGGGCGGGGAGGAGCAGTACTTC.